Listed here is a single T cell receptor beta chain. Seattle-derived patients entered the study during active infection and were followed longitudinally. The data stem from a study of blood T cell repertoires in COVID-19. About the study: COVID-19 samples collected from the United States, Italy and Spain covered acute and convalescent phases. PBMCs, B-cell-depleted T cells, or T cells provided the cDNA or gDNA that made up the material.

Per the original methods: Estimates of nucleated cell counts were drawn from the amplification of reference gene primers. TCRdb's copy holds only in-frame clones and misses some; the assay was immunoSEQ multiplex PCR. The DNA was the basis for D and trimming; V, J and clone size are from that table. The table includes about 170,000 clones, around 85% detected once. Sequencing was performed on peripheral blood. The receptor was derived from a woman aged 60-75 years with COVID-19, enrolled during active disease.

The CDR3 DNA reads as TGTGCCAGCTCACCTTCGGGGAACTCCGGAGGGGAGACCCAGTACTTC. Amino acid sequence: CASSPSGNSGGETQYF. This chain links TRBV18 with TRBJ2-5; a weak D match, TRBD2 (6 bases). CDR1 and CDR2 (germline): KGHSH, LQKENI. Trimming took off 3 bases at V and 5 bases at J, with 19 bases between the two ends. This CDR3 is built from 16 residues.